What follows are 25 T cell receptor beta chains derived from one specimen sequenced in a study of beta chain features in type 1 diabetes. Expressed TCRB transcripts were sequenced after all isolated RNA was converted to cDNA. Sequenced by immunoSEQ multiplex PCR; TCRdb stores in-frame clones only, minus some. The sample holds 200,000 to 250,000 clones, approximately 70% seen once. Source material: naive CD4+ T cells from blood. These receptors all stem from a man younger than 45 in good health.

This chain connects TRBV4-3 to TRBJ2-1; D remains ambiguous. This CDR3 contains 15 residues. CDR1 and CDR2 from the germline V gene are LGHNA and YSLEER. The germline V and J ends were trimmed by 3 bases and 0 bases, with 9 bases remaining between them. The chain's CDR3 is CASSQTHSSYNEQFF. In DNA form, the CDR3 reads TGCGCCAGCAGCCAGACCCACAGCTCCTACAATGAGCAGTTCTTC.

Note on this clone: At the DNA level, this CDR3 is encoded by other sequences in the same sample as well. The chain uses TRBV29-1 and TRBJ2-1; D is undetermined. The V gene's germline CDR1 is SQVTM and CDR2 ANQGSEA. The CDR3 runs 14 residues. Trimming took 2 bases from V and 0 from J, leaving 8 bases between them. DNA for the CDR3: TGCAGCGTTGAAAGAGGAGCCTCCTACAATGAGCAGTTCTTC. Translated: CSVERGASYNEQFF.

V is TRBV30 and J is TRBJ2-1; 7 bases match TRBD2. Germline V gene data show CDR1 as GTSNPN and CDR2 as SVGIG (reference sequence). The CDR3 totals 13 residues. CDR3 bases: TGTACGAGCCGAGGGAGGGGAACAAATGAGCAGTTCTTC. This sequence encodes CTSRGRGTNEQFF.

As concerns this clone: Other DNA variants within this sample encode the same CDR3. The rearrangement joins TRBV15 to TRBJ2-3; no firm D call. Trimming shortened V by 1 base and J by 1 base, and 3 bases separated the two germline ends. The CDR3 has 13 amino acids. The germline gives CDR1 LNHNV, CDR2 YYDKDF (reference sequence). Written as DNA, the CDR3 is TGTGCCACCAGCAGAGCCGGCACAGATACGCAGTATTTT. Amino acid sequence: CATSRAGTDTQYF.

V and J are TRBV29-1 and TRBJ1-5; D is possibly TRBD1 (5 bases). This CDR3 has 12 residues. Per germline, CDR1 SQVTM and CDR2 ANQGSEA. V lost 5 bases to trimming and J lost 1 base, with 6 bases between them. This CDR3 reads CSVRGSNQPQHF. In DNA form, the CDR3 reads TGCAGCGTTCGGGGGAGCAATCAGCCCCAGCATTTT.

This clone was counted a few times. V usage is TRBV30 and J usage is TRBJ2-6; no firm D call. Germline V CDR1 and CDR2: GTSNPN, SVGIG (reference sequence). The CDR3 runs to 16 residues. V was pared by 4 bases and J by 0 bases, with 13 bases between. CDR3: CAWIGVAVSGANVLTF. In DNA form, the CDR3 reads TGTGCCTGGATTGGTGTAGCCGTCTCTGGGGCCAACGTCCTGACTTTC.

A remark on this clone: Other DNA sequences of this sample code for an identical CDR3. The chain is built from TRBV29-1 and TRBJ2-1, with TRBD2 matching over 8 bases. After removal of 1 base from V and 7 bases from J, the junction contained 3 bases not matched to a gene. The germline V gene encodes CDR1 SQVTM and CDR2 ANQGSEA. CDR3 length equals 13 residues. CDR3 bases: TGCAGCGTTGAAGGTCTAGCGGGTAATGAGCAGTTCTTC. Translation: CSVEGLAGNEQFF.

This chain joins TRBV25-1 and TRBJ2-5; perhaps D is TRBD1 or TRBD2 (5 bases each). This CDR3 has 12 amino acids. The germline CDR1 and CDR2 sequences are MGHDK and SYGVNS. Trimming removed 3 bases at V and 9 bases at J, with 11 bases between. CDR3 sequence: CASSDSGPPQYF. The CDR3 nucleotides read TGTGCCAGCAGTGACTCGGGACCTCCCCAGTACTTC. The full variable domain, in which reference TRBV25-1 and TRBJ2-5 provide the parts outside the CDR3, is EADIYQTPRYLVIGTGKKITLECSQTMGHDKMYWYQQDPGMELHLIHYSYGVNSTEKGDLSSESTVSRIRTEHFPLTLESARPSHTSQYLCASSDSGPPQYFGPGTRLLVL.

The chain joins TRBV15 to TRBJ1-4; D ambiguous. The germline V gene encodes CDR1 LNHNV and CDR2 YYDKDF (reference sequence). The ends were cut back, 3 bases at V and 8 bases at J, with 19 bases in the middle. This CDR3 region has 16 residues. This CDR3 is CATSSQYTQATEKLFF. The CDR3, as DNA: TGTGCCACCAGCAGTCAATATACCCAGGCGACGGAAAAACTGTTTTTT. Filled out from reference TRBV15 and TRBJ1-4, the complete variable domain reads DAMVIQNPRYQVTQFGKPVTLSCSQTLNHNVMYWYQQKSSQAPKLLFHYYDKDFNNEADTPDNFQSRRPNTSFCFLDIRSPGLGDTAMYLCATSSQYTQATEKLFFGSGTQLSVL.

In nucleotides, the CDR3 is TGTGCCTGGAGGCCAATGGGACAGGGGGCCTTTCAGCCCCAGCATTTT. Amino acids: CAWRPMGQGAFQPQHF. This chain joins TRBV30 and TRBJ1-5, with TRBD1 matching over 12 bases. The ends lost 3 bases at V and 6 bases at J; junction bases unmatched: 9. Germline CDR1 GTSNPN, CDR2 SVGIG (reference sequence). The CDR3 runs to 16 residues.

The CDR3 here is CAWSIAGGTDTQYF. Written as DNA, the CDR3 is TGTGCCTGGAGTATAGCAGGGGGCACAGATACGCAGTATTTT. This rearrangement joins TRBV30 to TRBJ2-3, with D possibly TRBD1 on 6 matching bases. Germline CDR1 GTSNPN, CDR2 SVGIG (reference sequence). V gave up 2 bases and J gave up 1 base, with 10 bases separating them. The CDR3 loop spans 14 amino acids.

V is TRBV12-5 and J is TRBJ2-3; D is uncertain. CDR1 and CDR2 from the germline V gene are LGHNT and FRNRAP. The CDR3 length is 12 residues. V was clipped by 3 bases and J by 6 bases, with 7 bases between them. This chain's CDR3 is CASGLEADTQYF. The CDR3 DNA follows: TGTGCTAGTGGTTTAGAGGCCGATACGCAGTATTTT.

This chain links TRBV29-1 with TRBJ2-1, with TRBD1 identical over 7 bases. Per the germline V gene, CDR1 is SQVTM and CDR2 is ANQGSEA. The CDR3 is made up of 13 amino acids. J gave up 0 bases and V 7 bases, and 3 bases lay outside the gene matches. CDR3 amino acids: CSARGNSYNEQFF. DNA of the CDR3: TGCAGCGCCAGGGGGAACTCCTACAATGAGCAGTTCTTC.

The rearrangement joins TRBV4-3 to TRBJ2-7, with TRBD2 identical over 7 bases. The CDR3 sequence is 18 residues long. Germline V gene sequence: CDR1 LGHNA, CDR2 YSLEER. V shed 0 bases, J shed 0 bases, and the junction held 11 bases outside the gene matches. Here the CDR3 reads CASSQDPLGSSGSYEQYF. The DNA of the CDR3 is TGCGCCAGCAGCCAAGACCCTCTAGGCTCTAGCGGCTCCTACGAGCAGTACTTC.

This rearrangement joins TRBV7-8 to TRBJ1-5, with a possible D match to TRBD1 (5 bases). CDR1 is SGHVS, CDR2 FQNEAQ, per germline. This CDR3 has 14 residues. Trimming left V 3 bases short and J 5 bases short, with 11 bases between. The DNA of the CDR3 is TGTGCCAGCAGCTTGGGGACGTTCCATCAGCCCCAGCATTTT. This codes for CASSLGTFHQPQHF.

The chain uses TRBV10-3 and TRBJ2-7, with TRBD1 matching over 12 bases. Trimming took 6 bases from V and 5 from J; bases not matched to a gene: 2. The germline V gene has CDR1 ENHRY and CDR2 SYGVKD. The CDR3 has 13 amino acids. Here the CDR3 DNA reads TGTGCCATCAGGGGACAGGGGGCTGACGAGCAGTACTTC. It codes for CAIRGQGADEQYF.

V gene TRBV29-1 combines with J gene TRBJ2-3; 8 nucleotides match TRBD2. V lost 7 bases to trimming and J lost 2 bases; unmatched junction nucleotides: 5. CDR3 length equals 13 residues. Germline V gene sequence: CDR1 SQVTM, CDR2 ANQGSEA. CDR3 sequence reads: CSASGGLTDTQYF. The CDR3 DNA is TGCAGCGCAAGCGGGGGCCTCACAGATACGCAGTATTTT.

The V gene is TRBV7-2, the J gene TRBJ1-1; the D is unclear. Trimming left V 1 base short and J 6 bases short, with 6 bases between. The CDR3 is 12 residues long. From germline, CDR1 is SGHTA and CDR2 FQGNSA. In DNA, the CDR3 is TGTGCCAGCAGCTTAGTACGGGCTGAAGCTTTCTTT. Encoded protein: CASSLVRAEAFF.

This sequence joins TRBV29-1 and TRBJ1-1; D gene ambiguous. The germline V gene encodes CDR1 SQVTM and CDR2 ANQGSEA. Trimming stripped 1 base from V and 1 base from J, with 10 bases between. This CDR3 comprises 14 residues. The chain's CDR3 is CSVEVRQANTEAFF. The CDR3 DNA follows: TGCAGCGTTGAAGTACGGCAGGCGAACACTGAAGCTTTCTTT.

The V gene is TRBV29-1, the J gene TRBJ2-5, with D perhaps matching TRBD2 (6 bases). Between the trimmed V and J ends, which lost 4 bases and 6 bases, there was a span of 15 bases. This CDR3 region has 13 residues. Germline V CDR1 and CDR2: SQVTM, ANQGSEA. CDR3 sequence reads: CSVAPLEGKTQYF. The CDR3 region has the DNA TGCAGCGTTGCCCCTTTGGAGGGGAAGACCCAGTACTTC.

The table lists this clone with a few counts. The chain links TRBV30 to TRBJ2-3; weak D call: TRBD1 (6 bases). This CDR3 region has 17 residues. CDR1 and CDR2 from the germline V gene are GTSNPN and SVGIG (reference sequence). V lost 6 bases and J 2 bases, leaving 24 bases between the germline ends. The CDR3 is CACSARARTVPTDTQYF. As DNA, the CDR3 is TGTGCCTGTTCCGCTAGGGCCAGGACAGTACCCACAGATACGCAGTATTTT. Supplemented by reference TRBV30 and TRBJ2-3, the full variable domain reads SQTIHQWPATLVQPVGSPLSLECTVEGTSNPNLYWYRQAAGRGLQLLFYSVGIGQISSEVPQNLSASRPQDRQFILSSKKLLLSDSGFYLCACSARARTVPTDTQYFGPGTRLTVL.

The chain combines TRBV29-1 with TRBJ2-7; 7 nucleotides match TRBD1. Germline CDR1 and CDR2: SQVTM and ANQGSEA. This CDR3 contains 13 residues. The J segment lost 7 bases and the V segment lost 8 bases, leaving 14 bases of the junction unmatched. CDR3 bases: TGCAGCATCCAGACAGGGTGGTCGGTTGAGCAGTACTTC. Translated, it gives CSIQTGWSVEQYF.

The chain recombines TRBV12-5 with TRBJ2-2, with D unclear. There are 12 residues in the CDR3. Trimming pared 7 bases from V and 3 bases from J, leaving 6 bases between. Germline V lookup: CDR1 LGHNT, CDR2 FRNRAP. This CDR3 is CASVEDTGELFF. Written as DNA, the CDR3 is TGTGCTAGTGTTGAGGACACCGGGGAGCTGTTTTTT. Supplemented by reference TRBV12-5 and TRBJ2-2, the full variable domain reads DARVTQTPRHKVTEMGQEVTMRCQPILGHNTVFWYRQTMMQGLELLAYFRNRAPLDDSGMPKDRFSAEMPDATLATLKIQPSEPRDSAVYFCASVEDTGELFFGEGSRLTVL.

V and J are TRBV30 and TRBJ1-5; D uncertain. Trimming cost V 4 bases and J 4 bases, with 8 bases left between them. CDR3 size: 12 residues. Germline-derived CDR1 and CDR2 are GTSNPN and SVGIG (reference sequence). CDR3: CAWNGLNQPQHF. The DNA for the CDR3 is TGTGCCTGGAACGGTTTAAATCAGCCCCAGCATTTT.

The J gene is TRBJ2-1, the V gene TRBV7-6, with a tentative D call TRBD2 (6 bases). The CDR3 spans 15 residues. Trimming cost V 1 base and J 2 bases, with 9 bases left between them. Germline V gives CDR1 SGHVS, CDR2 FNYEAQ. This CDR3 reads CASSLVAGTYNEQFF. In DNA, the CDR3 is TGTGCCAGCAGCTTAGTGGCGGGAACCTACAATGAGCAGTTCTTC.